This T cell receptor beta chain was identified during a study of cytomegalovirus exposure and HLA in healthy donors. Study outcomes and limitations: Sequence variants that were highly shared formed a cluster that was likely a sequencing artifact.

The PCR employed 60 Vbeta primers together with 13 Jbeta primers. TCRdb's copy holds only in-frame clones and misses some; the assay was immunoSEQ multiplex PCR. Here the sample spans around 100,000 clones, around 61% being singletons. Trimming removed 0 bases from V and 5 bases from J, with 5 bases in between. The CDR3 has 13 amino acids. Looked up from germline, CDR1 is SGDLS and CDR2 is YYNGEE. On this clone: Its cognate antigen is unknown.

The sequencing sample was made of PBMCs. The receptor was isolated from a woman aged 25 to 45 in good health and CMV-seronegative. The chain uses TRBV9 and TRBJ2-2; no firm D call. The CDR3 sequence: CASSVVETGELFF. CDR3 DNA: TGTGCCAGCAGCGTAGTAGAAACCGGGGAGCTGTTTTTT.